Listed below are T cell receptor beta chains from one sample, sequenced in a study of CD8 T cells in ankylosing spondylitis. MiXCR, applied by TCRdb to the 5' RACE reads, yields one record per CDR3 protein. The profile shows about 840,000 distinct CDR3 sequences, over 9.5% of them singletons. Sequences were obtained from blood, either unsorted or a sorted T cell fraction (not recorded which). These receptor sequences come from a male donor with ankylosing spondylitis. The CDR3 runs from the conserved cysteine through the conserved F or W. D genes are given only for firm matches. Expanded clones get a size class; other rows say once, few or many, or leave the size out.

clone size	V gene	D gene	J gene	CDR3 DNA	CDR3 protein
once	TRBV9	NA	TRBJ2-5	TGTGCCAGCAGCGAGACTCCTCTAGCGCCTCAAGAGACCCAGTACTTC	CASSETPLAPQETQYF
many	TRBV4-3	TRBD1	TRBJ1-4	TGCGCCAGCCGACCCTGGGACAGGGCAAATGAAAAACTGTTTTTT	CASRPWDRANEKLFF
NA	TRBV4-3	NA	TRBJ1-5	TGCGCCAGCAGCCAAGATGGTGCGGGGAGTCAGCCCCAGCATTTT	CASSQDGAGSQPQHF
many	TRBV7-7	NA	TRBJ1-5	TGTGCCAGCAGTTTGGGGACGGATCAGCCCCAGCATTTT	CASSLGTDQPQHF
NA	TRBV23-1	NA	TRBJ2-7	TGCGCCATTCCCCGAGGCCCCATCGACGAGCAGTACTTC	CAIPRGPIDEQYF
few	TRBV10-3	NA	TRBJ2-2	TGTGCCATCAGGGACAGCCGCACCGGGGAGCTGTTTTTT	CAIRDSRTGELFF
few	TRBV20-1	NA	TRBJ1-4	TGCAGTGCTAGGAGTAGGAGTGAAAAACTGTTTTTT	CSARSRSEKLFF
many	TRBV4-3	TRBD1	TRBJ1-1	TGCGCCAGCAGCCATGGTGACAGGGCGCACACTGAAGCTTTCTTT	CASSHGDRAHTEAFF
many	TRBV20-1	NA	TRBJ1-1	TGCAGTGCTAGAGTCGACAGGAACACTGAAGCTTTCTTT	CSARVDRNTEAFF
few	TRBV7-8	TRBD2	TRBJ2-3	TGTGCCAGCAGCCAATCGCGCACCACTAGCGGGAGGACAGATACGCAGTATTTT	CASSQSRTTSGRTDTQYF
few	TRBV28	TRBD1	TRBJ1-2	TGTGCCAGCAGTCCCGGGGACAGGATTGTCTATGGCTACACCTTC	CASSPGDRIVYGYTF
many	TRBV7-2	NA	TRBJ2-1	TGTGCCAGCAGCTTAGTACCCCCAAAGAGGTTCTTC	CASSLVPPKRFF
NA	TRBV5-1	NA	TRBJ2-2	TGCGCCAGCAGCGCCGGACCCAGGAACACCGGGGAGCTGTTTTTT	CASSAGPRNTGELFF
many	TRBV20-1	TRBD1	TRBJ1-1	TGCAGTGCTGGGACAGGGAACACTGAAGCTTTCTTT	CSAGTGNTEAFF
many	TRBV29-1	TRBD1	TRBJ2-7	TGCAGCGTGATTCGACAGGGGGCTTACTACGAGCAGTACTTC	CSVIRQGAYYEQYF
few	TRBV11-1	NA	TRBJ2-1	TGTGCCAGCAGCTTAGCGGTGGATGAGCAGTTCTTC	CASSLAVDEQFF
NA	TRBV7-9	NA	TRBJ1-1	TGTGCCAGCAGCTTAGAGATGGTGGGCACTGAAGCTTTCTTT	CASSLEMVGTEAFF
NA	TRBV5-1	TRBD1	TRBJ2-7	TGCGCCAGCAGCTCGGACCGGGACAGGGGCTACGAGCAGTACTTC	CASSSDRDRGYEQYF
NA	TRBV7-9	NA	TRBJ2-3	TGTGCCAGCATTCGGGGGGCAGGGAGGGTAGATACGCAGTATTTT	CASIRGAGRVDTQYF
few	TRBV6-2/TRBV6-3	TRBD2	TRBJ2-4	TGTGCCAGCAGCCCCCGGCAGGGACTACGAAACATTCAGTACTTC	CASSPRQGLRNIQYF
NA	TRBV9	TRBD2	TRBJ2-2	TGTGCCAGCAGCGCGATTAGCGGGAAAGCCGGGGAGCTGTTTTTT	CASSAISGKAGELFF
few	TRBV4-2	NA	TRBJ2-7	TGTGCCAGCAGCCAAGGCAGGGCCCGGACCTACGAGCAGTACTTC	CASSQGRARTYEQYF
many	TRBV10-3	NA	TRBJ2-7	TGTGCCATCAGTGATTCGGACAGAAGCTCCTACGAGCAGTACTTC	CAISDSDRSSYEQYF
once	TRBV5-1	NA	TRBJ1-4	TGCGCCAACCTTAATGAAAAACTGTTTTTT	CANLNEKLFF
many	TRBV7-2	TRBD1	TRBJ1-6	TGTGCCAGCAGCCAGGGGACAGGGGACAGTTCACCCCTCCACTTT	CASSQGTGDSSPLHF
many	TRBV20-1	NA	TRBJ2-3	TGCAGTGCCGTTTGGCATTCGACAGATACGCAGTATTTT	CSAVWHSTDTQYF
many	TRBV6-1	NA	TRBJ2-7	TGTGCCACCAATCCCGCGGACGCCGGGAAGGACGAGCAGTACTTC	CATNPADAGKDEQYF
NA	TRBV20-1	TRBD2	TRBJ2-2	TGCAGTGCTCGCATAGCGGGGGGGACCTCCGGGGAGCTGTTTTTT	CSARIAGGTSGELFF
NA	TRBV5-1	TRBD1	TRBJ1-2	TGCGCCAGCAGCTCCGGACAGGGCCTTTGGTCGGGAGGCTACACCTTC	CASSSGQGLWSGGYTF
NA	TRBV7-8	NA	TRBJ1-4	TGTGCCAGCAGTGGGGAGCCCCGCGGAGAAAAACTGTTTTTT	CASSGEPRGEKLFF
many	TRBV20-1	NA	TRBJ2-1	TGCAGCGTCAAAGGGCCTCTACTCTACAATGAGCAGTTCTTC	CSVKGPLLYNEQFF
many	TRBV7-2	NA	TRBJ2-7	TGTGCCAGCAGCTCGCAATCCGGACAGATCTACGAGCAGTACTTC	CASSSQSGQIYEQYF
few	TRBV7-9	NA	TRBJ2-7	TGTGCCAGCAGCTACCCCCGGGACGGATACTACGAGCAGTACTTC	CASSYPRDGYYEQYF
few	TRBV12-3/TRBV12-4	NA	TRBJ1-6	TGTGCCAGCAGTTTGGGGTCCAGGGTGGATTCACCCCTCCACTTT	CASSLGSRVDSPLHF
few	TRBV5-5	NA	TRBJ1-1	TGTGCCAGCAGCTTGACTGGGCTCGCTGAAGCTTTCTTT	CASSLTGLAEAFF
many	TRBV25-1	NA	TRBJ1-2	TGTGCCAGCAGTGATACCAACAACTATGGCTACACCTTC	CASSDTNNYGYTF
many	TRBV29-1	TRBD1	TRBJ2-1	TGCAGCGCTGGCCGGGACAGGAATTCTATTGAGCAGTTCTTC	CSAGRDRNSIEQFF
many	TRBV7-2	TRBD1	TRBJ1-2	TGTGCCAGCAGCCGAGACCGGACAGGGAGGGATGGCTACACCTTC	CASSRDRTGRDGYTF
few	TRBV28	TRBD1	TRBJ2-7	TGTGCCAGCAGTTCGATGGGACAGGGGGAATACGAGCAGTACTTC	CASSSMGQGEYEQYF
NA	TRBV24-1	NA	TRBJ1-2	TGTGCCACCAGTGATACCCGGGACTTCAACTATGGCTACACCTTC	CATSDTRDFNYGYTF
few	TRBV24-1	NA	TRBJ2-1	TGTGCCACCAGTGATCCCCGGGACCTCGACAATGAGCAGTTCTTC	CATSDPRDLDNEQFF
NA	TRBV12-3/TRBV12-4	NA	TRBJ1-1	TGTGCCAGCAGTGGGGGGGAGGGGCTAGGCACTGAAGCTTTCTTT	CASSGGEGLGTEAFF
few	TRBV12-3/TRBV12-4	TRBD1	TRBJ1-1	TGTGCCAGCAGTTTAGCCGGCGGGACAGGGGGGTTTGGTGCTGGGACTGAAGCTTTCTTT	CASSLAGGTGGFGAGTEAFF
few	TRBV12-3/TRBV12-4	NA	TRBJ2-3	TGTGCCAGCAGTTCCAACGGGGGCACAGATACGCAGTATTTT	CASSSNGGTDTQYF
NA	TRBV5-6	TRBD2	TRBJ2-1	TGTGCCAGCAGCTTTCTCAGCGGGAGGGCTTACAATGAGCAGTTCTTC	CASSFLSGRAYNEQFF